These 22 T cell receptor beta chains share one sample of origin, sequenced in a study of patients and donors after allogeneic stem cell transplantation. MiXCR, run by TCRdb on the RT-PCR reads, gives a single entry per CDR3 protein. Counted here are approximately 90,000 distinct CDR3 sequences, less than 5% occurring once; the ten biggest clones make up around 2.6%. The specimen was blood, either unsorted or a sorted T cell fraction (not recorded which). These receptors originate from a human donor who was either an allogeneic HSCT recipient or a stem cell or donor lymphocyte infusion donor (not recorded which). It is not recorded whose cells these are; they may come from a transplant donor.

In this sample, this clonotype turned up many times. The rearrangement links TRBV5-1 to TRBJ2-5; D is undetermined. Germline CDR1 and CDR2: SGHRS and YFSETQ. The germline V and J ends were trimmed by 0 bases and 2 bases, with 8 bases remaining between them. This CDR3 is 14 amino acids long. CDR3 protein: CASSLATPQETQYF. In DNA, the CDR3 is TGCGCCAGCAGCTTGGCCACACCGCAAGAGACCCAGTACTTC.

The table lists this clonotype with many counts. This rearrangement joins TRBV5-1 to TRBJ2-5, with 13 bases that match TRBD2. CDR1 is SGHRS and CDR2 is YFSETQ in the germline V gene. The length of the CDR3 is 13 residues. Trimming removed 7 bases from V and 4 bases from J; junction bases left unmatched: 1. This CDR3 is CASGTSGAETQYF. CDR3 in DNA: TGCGCCAGCGGGACTAGCGGGGCAGAGACCCAGTACTTC.

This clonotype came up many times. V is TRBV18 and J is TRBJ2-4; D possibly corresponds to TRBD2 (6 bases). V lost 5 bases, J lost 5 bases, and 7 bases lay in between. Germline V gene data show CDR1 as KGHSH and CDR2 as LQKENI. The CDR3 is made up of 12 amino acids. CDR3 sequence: CASSAGQNIQYF. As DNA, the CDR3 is TGTGCCAGCTCAGCGGGGCAAAACATTCAGTACTTC.

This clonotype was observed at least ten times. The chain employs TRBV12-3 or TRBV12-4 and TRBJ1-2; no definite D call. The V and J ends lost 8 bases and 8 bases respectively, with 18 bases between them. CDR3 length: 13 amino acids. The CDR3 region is CASLNHGISGYTF. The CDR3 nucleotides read TGTGCCAGCTTAAACCACGGTATAAGCGGCTACACCTTC.

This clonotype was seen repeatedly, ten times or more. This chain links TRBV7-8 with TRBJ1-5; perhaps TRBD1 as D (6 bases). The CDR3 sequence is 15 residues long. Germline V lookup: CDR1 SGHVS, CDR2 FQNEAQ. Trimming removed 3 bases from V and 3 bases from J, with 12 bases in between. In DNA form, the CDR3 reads TGTGCCAGCAGCTTCTCTGGACAGTCCAATCAGCCCCAGCATTTT. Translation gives CASSFSGQSNQPQHF.

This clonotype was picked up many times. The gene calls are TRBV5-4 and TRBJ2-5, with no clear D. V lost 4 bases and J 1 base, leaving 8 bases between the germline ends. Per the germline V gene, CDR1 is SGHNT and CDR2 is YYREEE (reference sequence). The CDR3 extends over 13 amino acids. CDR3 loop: CASSRPGQETQYF. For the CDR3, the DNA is TGTGCCAGCAGCAGACCGGGCCAAGAGACCCAGTACTTC.

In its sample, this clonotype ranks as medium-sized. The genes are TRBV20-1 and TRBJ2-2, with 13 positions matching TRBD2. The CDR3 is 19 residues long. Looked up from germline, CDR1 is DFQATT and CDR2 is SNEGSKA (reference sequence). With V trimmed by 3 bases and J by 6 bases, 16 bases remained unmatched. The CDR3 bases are TGCAGTGCTAGTTCAGTCGGGACCCGACTAGCGGGAGGTCCCGGGGAGCTGTTTTTT. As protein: CSASSVGTRLAGGPGELFF.

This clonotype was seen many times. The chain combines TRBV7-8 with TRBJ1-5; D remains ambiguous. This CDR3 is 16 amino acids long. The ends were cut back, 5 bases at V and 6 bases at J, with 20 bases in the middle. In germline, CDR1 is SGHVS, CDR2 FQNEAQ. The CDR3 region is CASSQSEAGSGQPQHF. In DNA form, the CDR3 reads TGTGCCAGCAGCCAATCCGAGGCAGGCTCAGGTCAGCCCCAGCATTTT.

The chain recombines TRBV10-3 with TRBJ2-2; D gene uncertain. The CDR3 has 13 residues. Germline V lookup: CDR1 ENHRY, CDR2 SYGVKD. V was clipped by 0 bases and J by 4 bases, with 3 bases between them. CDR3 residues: CAISESATGELFF. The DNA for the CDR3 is TGTGCCATCAGTGAGTCGGCCACCGGGGAGCTGTTTTTT.

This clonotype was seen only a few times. The CDR3: CASSPLATGGQYQETQYF. CDR3 coding DNA: TGTGCCAGCAGTCCTTTGGCGACAGGGGGCCAGTACCAAGAGACCCAGTACTTC. The rearrangement links TRBV28 to TRBJ2-5; TRBD1 aligns across 10 bases. The trim removed 5 bases at V and 0 bases at J, leaving 12 bases unmatched. In germline, CDR1 is MDHEN, CDR2 SYDVKM. This CDR3 is built from 18 residues.

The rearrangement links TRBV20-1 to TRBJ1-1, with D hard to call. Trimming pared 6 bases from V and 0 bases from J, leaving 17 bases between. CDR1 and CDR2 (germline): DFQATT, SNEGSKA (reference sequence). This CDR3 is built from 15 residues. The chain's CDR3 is CSALDNPGVNTEAFF. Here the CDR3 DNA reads TGCAGTGCCCTAGACAACCCCGGGGTGAACACTGAAGCTTTCTTT.

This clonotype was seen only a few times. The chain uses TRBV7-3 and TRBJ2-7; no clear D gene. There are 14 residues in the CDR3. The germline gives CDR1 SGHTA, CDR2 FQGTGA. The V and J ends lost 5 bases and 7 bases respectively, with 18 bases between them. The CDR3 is CASSRYLAPGEQYF. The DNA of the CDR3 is TGTGCCAGCAGCCGCTATCTGGCCCCCGGAGAGCAGTACTTC.

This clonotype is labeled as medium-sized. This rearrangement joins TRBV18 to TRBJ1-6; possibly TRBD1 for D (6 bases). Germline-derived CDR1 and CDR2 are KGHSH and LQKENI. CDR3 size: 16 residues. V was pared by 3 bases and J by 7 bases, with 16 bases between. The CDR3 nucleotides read TGTGCCAGCTCACCGCCATCCGGGACAACAAATTCACCCCTCCACTTT. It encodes CASSPPSGTTNSPLHF.

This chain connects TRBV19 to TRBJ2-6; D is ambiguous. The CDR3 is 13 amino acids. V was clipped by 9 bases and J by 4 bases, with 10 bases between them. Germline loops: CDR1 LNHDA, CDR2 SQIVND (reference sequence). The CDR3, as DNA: TGTGCCAGCCACCGGGCCGGGGCCAACGTCCTGACTTTC. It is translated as CASHRAGANVLTF.

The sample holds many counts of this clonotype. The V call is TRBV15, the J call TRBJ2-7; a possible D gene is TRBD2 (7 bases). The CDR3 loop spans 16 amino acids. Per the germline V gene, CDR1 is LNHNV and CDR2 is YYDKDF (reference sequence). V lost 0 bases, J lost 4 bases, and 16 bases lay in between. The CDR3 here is CATSRDRRGAQYEQYF. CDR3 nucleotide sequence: TGTGCCACCAGCAGAGATCGTCGGGGGGCGCAATACGAGCAGTACTTC.

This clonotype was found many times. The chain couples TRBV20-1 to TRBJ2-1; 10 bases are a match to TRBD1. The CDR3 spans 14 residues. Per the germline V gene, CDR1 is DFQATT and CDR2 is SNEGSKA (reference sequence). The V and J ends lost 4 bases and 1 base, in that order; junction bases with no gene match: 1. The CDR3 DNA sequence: TGCAGTGCTAAGGACAGGGGGTCCTACAATGAGCAGTTCTTC. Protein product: CSAKDRGSYNEQFF.

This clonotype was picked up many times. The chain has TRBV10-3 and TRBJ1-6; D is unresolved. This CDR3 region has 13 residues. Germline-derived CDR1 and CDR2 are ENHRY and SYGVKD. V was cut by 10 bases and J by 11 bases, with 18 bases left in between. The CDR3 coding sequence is TGTGCCAGTCAGAGCCAAGGACTGGCACCCCTCCACTTT. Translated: CASQSQGLAPLHF.

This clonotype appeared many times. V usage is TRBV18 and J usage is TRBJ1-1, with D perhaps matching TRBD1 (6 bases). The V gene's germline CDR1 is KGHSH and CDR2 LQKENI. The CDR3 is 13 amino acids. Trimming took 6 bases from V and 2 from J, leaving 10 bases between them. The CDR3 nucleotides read TGTGCCAGCTCCCGACAGGATAACACTGAAGCTTTCTTT. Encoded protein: CASSRQDNTEAFF.

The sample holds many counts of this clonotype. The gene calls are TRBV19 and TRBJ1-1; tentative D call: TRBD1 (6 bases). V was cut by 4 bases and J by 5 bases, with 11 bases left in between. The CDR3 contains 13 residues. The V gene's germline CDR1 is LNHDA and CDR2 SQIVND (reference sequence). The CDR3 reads CASSTRGETEAFF. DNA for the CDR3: TGTGCCAGTAGTACAAGGGGGGAGACTGAAGCTTTCTTT. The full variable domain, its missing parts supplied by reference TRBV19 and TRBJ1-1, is DGGITQSPKYLFRKEGQNVTLSCEQNLNHDAMYWYRQDPGQGLRLIYYSQIVNDFQKGDIAEGYSVSREKKESFPLTVTSAQKNPTAFYLCASSTRGETEAFFGQGTRLTVV.

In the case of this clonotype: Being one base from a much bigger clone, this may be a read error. The CDR3 spells CASTLGSKHQETQYF. The CDR3 DNA is TGCGCCAGCACTCTAGGGTCGAAGCATCAAGAGACCCAGTACTTC. The gene calls are TRBV5-1 and TRBJ2-5; D gene unclear. This CDR3 contains 15 residues. Germline lookup yields CDR1 SGHRS and CDR2 YFSETQ. The V and J ends lost 6 bases and 2 bases respectively, with 17 bases between them.

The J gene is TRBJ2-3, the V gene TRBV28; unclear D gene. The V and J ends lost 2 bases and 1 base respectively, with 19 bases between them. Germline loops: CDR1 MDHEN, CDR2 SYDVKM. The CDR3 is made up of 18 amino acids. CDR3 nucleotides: TGTGCCAGCAGTTTAACCCGCTCCAGTGGCCCCCGCACAGATACGCAGTATTTT. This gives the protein CASSLTRSSGPRTDTQYF.

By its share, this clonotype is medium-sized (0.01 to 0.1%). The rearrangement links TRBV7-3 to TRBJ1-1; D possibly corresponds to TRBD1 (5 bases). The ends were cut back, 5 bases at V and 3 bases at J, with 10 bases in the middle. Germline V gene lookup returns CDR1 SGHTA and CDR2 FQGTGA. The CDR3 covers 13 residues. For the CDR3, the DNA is TGTGCCAGCAGCCTTCAGGGCGACACTGAAGCTTTCTTT. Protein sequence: CASSLQGDTEAFF.